The clone carrying this T cell receptor (beta chain) was seen at least ten times. The antigen is not known. One entry per CDR3 protein results from TCRdb running MiXCR on the RACE reads. The top ten hold about 5% of the sample, which has under 450,000 distinct CDR3 sequences, about 6.9% seen once. The sample comes from a study of human T cells and chemical hapten exposure. Whole-study context: An area of 2 cm by about 2.2 cm on upper inner arm skin received 2% DPC for sensitization. TCR yields per sample varied mostly from small pooled library volume differences. The cohort included alopecia areata under or over 50% scalp, totalis and universalis. Study-level results: Once DPC sensitization occurred, TCRs above 1 in 1000 frequency showed no change.

CDR3 length: 15 residues. J was trimmed by 7 bases and V by 6 bases; bases with no gene match: 11. Time point indicated: patch test 2, 6 weeks after DPC sensitization. This sample's treatment: therapeutic diphenylcyclopropenone sensitization with weekly scalp DPC. The rearrangement uses TRBV12-3 or TRBV12-4 and TRBJ1-5; 8 bases fit TRBD1. The specimen was whole blood, collected in connection with sensitization to the hapten diphenylcyclopropenone (DPC). The receptor comes from a woman in her late teens or twenties with alopecia areata. Some clones in this sample may be carry-over from other donors' samples. The CDR3 sequence is CASRKQGDGSQPQHF. Written as DNA, the CDR3 is TGTGCCAGCAGGAAACAGGGGGATGGAAGCCAGCCCCAGCATTTT.